This T cell receptor (beta chain) was retrieved from a study of T cells in Graves' hyperthyroidism and ophthalmopathy. Study background: Specimen type is peripheral blood, collected at initial diagnosis prior to any treatment.

CDR1 is SNHLY and CDR2 is FYNNEI in the germline V gene. V shed 6 bases, J shed 2 bases, and the junction held 3 bases outside the gene matches. This CDR3 has 14 amino acids. It was RNA transcripts that yielded the amplified TCR beta CDR3 regions. An initial round of RT-PCR targeting the TCR CDR3 relied on the HTBI primer set. TCRdb re-derived calls from the multiplex PCR reads in MiXCR, one entry per CDR3 protein. Of about 700,000 distinct CDR3 sequences in the sample, around 13% are singletons; the top ten hold about a tenth. Each 10 ml fresh peripheral blood draw supplied the PBMCs. This clonotype was seen many times. Its specificity is not known. Study-level results: The blood repertoire included most of the expanded thyroid clonotypes above 0.001. Stable hyperthyroidism was separated from ophthalmopathy by a model based on 13 V-J features.

Sequencing was done on a sample of blood. The source of this sequence is a woman between 18 and 29 years old with Graves' hyperthyroidism. The chain couples TRBV2 to TRBJ2-7; 11 bases map to TRBD2. CDR3 coding DNA: TGTGCCAGCAGCTCTAGCGGGAGGCCCTACGAGCAGTACTTC. Protein product: CASSSSGRPYEQYF.